This T cell receptor beta chain was observed in a study of T cells in Graves' hyperthyroidism and ophthalmopathy. With a duration under 2 months, the hyperthyroidism was newly diagnosed in patients aged 18 to 65. PBMCs were collected from an approximately 9.5 ml volume of fresh peripheral blood. In its sample, this clonotype was seen a few times. What it binds is unknown. This CDR3 is built from 13 residues. V lost 10 bases and J 2 bases, leaving 12 bases between the germline ends. Germline assignment: CDR1 LNHDA and CDR2 SQIVND (reference sequence). General study results and limits: A 13 V-J model separated ophthalmopathy from stable hyperthyroidism. Blood also carried most thyroid clonotypes expanded above 0.001.

Regions amplified from RNA transcripts were the TCR beta CDR3 regions. The HTBI primer set drove a first-round RT-PCR of the TCR CDR3. TCRdb independently ran MiXCR on the multiplex PCR reads; one entry per CDR3 protein. This sample yields about 740,000 distinct CDR3 sequences, of which roughly 15% are seen a single time; about 10% belongs to the top ten. This TCR derives from a woman between 18 and 30 years old with Graves' hyperthyroidism. Source material: blood. The chain links TRBV19 to TRBJ1-3, with D unresolved. The CDR3: CATPDAPGNTIYF. The CDR3 bases are TGTGCCACTCCGGACGCGCCTGGAAACACCATATATTTT.